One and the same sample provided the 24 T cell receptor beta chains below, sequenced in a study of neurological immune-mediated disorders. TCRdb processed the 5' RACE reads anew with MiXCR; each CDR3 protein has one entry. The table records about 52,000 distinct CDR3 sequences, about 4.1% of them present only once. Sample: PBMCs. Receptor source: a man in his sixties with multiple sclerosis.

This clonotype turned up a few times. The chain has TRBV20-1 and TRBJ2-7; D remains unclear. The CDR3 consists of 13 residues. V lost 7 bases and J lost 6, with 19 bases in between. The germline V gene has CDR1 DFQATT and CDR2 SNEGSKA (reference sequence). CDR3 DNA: TGCAGTGATGGGGTTAACGGTTTTTCCGAGCAGTACTTC. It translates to CSDGVNGFSEQYF.

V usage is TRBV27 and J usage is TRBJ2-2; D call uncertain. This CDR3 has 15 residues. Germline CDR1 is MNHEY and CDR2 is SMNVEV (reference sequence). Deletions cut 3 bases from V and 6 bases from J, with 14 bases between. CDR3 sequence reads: CASSLLGSLAGELFF. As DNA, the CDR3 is TGTGCCAGCAGTTTGCTAGGGTCCCTTGCCGGGGAGCTGTTTTTT.

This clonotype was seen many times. Written as DNA, the CDR3 is TGTGCCAGCAGAGGAGGCGATACGCAGTATTTT. The encoded protein is CASRGGDTQYF. V is TRBV7-8 and J is TRBJ2-3; D perhaps matches TRBD2 (5 bases). The germline gives CDR1 SGHVS, CDR2 FQNEAQ. CDR3 length: 11 amino acids. V lost 6 bases and J lost 6, with 7 bases in between. Looking up the rest from reference TRBV7-8 and TRBJ2-3 gives the full variable domain: GAGVSQSPRYKVAKRGQDVALRCDPISGHVSLFWYQQALGQGPEFLTYFQNEAQLDKSGLPSDRFFAERPEGSVSTLKIQRTQQEDSAVYLCASRGGDTQYFGPGTRLTVL.

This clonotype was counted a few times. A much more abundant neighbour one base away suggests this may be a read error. CDR3 residues: CASSRTSGMGTQYF. The CDR3 coding sequence is TGTGCCAGCAGCCGTACTAGCGGGATGGGTACGCAGTATTTT. The chain employs TRBV3-1 and TRBJ2-3; 10 bases map to TRBD2. Germline-derived CDR1 and CDR2 are LGHDT and YNNKEL (reference sequence). The V and J ends lost 4 bases and 8 bases, in that order; junction bases with no gene match: 6. The CDR3 covers 14 residues.

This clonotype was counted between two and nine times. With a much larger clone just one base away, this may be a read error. The CDR3 DNA follows: TGTGACACCAGTGATAACAAGGAGCAGTACTTC. Its protein product is CDTSDNKEQYF. J is TRBJ2-7 and V is TRBV24-1; no clear D gene. The CDR3 is 11 amino acids. CDR1 is KGHDR and CDR2 is SFDVKD in the germline V gene.

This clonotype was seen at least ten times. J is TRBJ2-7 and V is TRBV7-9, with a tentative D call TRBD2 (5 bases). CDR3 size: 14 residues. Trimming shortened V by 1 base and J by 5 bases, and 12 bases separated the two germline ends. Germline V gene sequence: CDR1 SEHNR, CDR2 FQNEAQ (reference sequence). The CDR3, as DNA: TGTGCCAGCAGCTTAGTTGGCGGGCTCGACGAGCAGTACTTC. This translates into CASSLVGGLDEQYF.

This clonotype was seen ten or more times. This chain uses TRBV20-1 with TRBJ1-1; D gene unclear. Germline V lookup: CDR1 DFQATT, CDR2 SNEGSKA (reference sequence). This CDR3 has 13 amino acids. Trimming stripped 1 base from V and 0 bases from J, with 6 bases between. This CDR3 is CSARAQMNTEAFF. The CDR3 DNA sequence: TGCAGTGCTAGAGCACAGATGAACACTGAAGCTTTCTTT.

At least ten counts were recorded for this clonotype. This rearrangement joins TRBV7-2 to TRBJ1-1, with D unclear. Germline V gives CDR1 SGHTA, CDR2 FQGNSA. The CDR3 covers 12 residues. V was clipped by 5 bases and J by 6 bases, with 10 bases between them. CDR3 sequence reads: CASSRFSSEAFF. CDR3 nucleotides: TGTGCCAGCAGCCGTTTTTCATCTGAAGCTTTCTTT.

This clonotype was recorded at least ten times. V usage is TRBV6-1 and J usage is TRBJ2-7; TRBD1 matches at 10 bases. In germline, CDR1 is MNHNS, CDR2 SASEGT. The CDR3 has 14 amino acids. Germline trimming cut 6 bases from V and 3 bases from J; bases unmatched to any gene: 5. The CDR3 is CASRVGTGDYEQYF. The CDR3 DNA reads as TGTGCCAGCAGGGTCGGGACAGGGGACTACGAGCAGTACTTC.

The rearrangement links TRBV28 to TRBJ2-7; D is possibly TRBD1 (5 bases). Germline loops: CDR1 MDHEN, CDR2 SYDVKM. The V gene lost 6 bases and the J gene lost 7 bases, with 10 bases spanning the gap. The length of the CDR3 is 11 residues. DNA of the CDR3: TGTGCCAGCAGCCAGAACAGGGAGCAGTACTTC. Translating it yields CASSQNREQYF.

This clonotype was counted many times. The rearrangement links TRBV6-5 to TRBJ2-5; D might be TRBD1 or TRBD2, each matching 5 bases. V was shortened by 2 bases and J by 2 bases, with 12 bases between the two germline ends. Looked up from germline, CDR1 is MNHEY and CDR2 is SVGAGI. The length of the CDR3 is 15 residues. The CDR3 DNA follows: TGTGCCAGCAGTTACACCGGGACCGGTCAAGAGACCCAGTACTTC. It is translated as CASSYTGTGQETQYF.

In DNA, the CDR3 is TGCGCCAGCAGGACGCCGGACAGCTTAAATTCACCCCTCCACTTT. Amino acid sequence: CASRTPDSLNSPLHF. V gene TRBV5-1 combines with J gene TRBJ1-6, with D perhaps TRBD1 (6 bases). Germline V lookup: CDR1 SGHRS, CDR2 YFSETQ. V shed 5 bases and J shed 7 bases, with 16 bases lying between them. CDR3 size: 15 residues.

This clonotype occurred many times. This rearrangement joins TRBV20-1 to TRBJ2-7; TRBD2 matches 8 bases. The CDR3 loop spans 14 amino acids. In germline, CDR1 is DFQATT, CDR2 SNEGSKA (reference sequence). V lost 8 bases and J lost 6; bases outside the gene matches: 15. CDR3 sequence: CSSPLAGRAAEQYF. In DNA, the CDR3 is TGCAGTTCCCCCCTAGCCGGGAGGGCCGCCGAGCAGTACTTC.

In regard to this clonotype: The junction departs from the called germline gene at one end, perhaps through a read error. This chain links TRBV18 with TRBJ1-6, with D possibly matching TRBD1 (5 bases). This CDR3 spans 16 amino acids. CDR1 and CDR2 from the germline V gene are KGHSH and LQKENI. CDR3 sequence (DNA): TGTGCCAGCTCCCGCAATAAGACCGAGGGGAATTCAACCCTCAACTTT. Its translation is CASSRNKTEGNSTLNF.

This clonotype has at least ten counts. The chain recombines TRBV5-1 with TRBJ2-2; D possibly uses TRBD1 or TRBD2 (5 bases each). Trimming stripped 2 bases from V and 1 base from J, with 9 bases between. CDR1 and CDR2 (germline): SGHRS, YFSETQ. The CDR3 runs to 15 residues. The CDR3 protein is CASSFLRGNTGELFF. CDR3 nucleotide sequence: TGCGCCAGCAGCTTTCTGAGGGGGAACACCGGGGAGCTGTTTTTT.

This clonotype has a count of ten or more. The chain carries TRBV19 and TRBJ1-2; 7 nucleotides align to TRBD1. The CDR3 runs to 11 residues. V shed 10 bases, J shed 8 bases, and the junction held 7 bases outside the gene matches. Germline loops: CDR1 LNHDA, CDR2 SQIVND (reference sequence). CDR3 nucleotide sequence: TGTGCCATCAACAGGGGTAGCGGCTACACCTTC. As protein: CAINRGSGYTF.

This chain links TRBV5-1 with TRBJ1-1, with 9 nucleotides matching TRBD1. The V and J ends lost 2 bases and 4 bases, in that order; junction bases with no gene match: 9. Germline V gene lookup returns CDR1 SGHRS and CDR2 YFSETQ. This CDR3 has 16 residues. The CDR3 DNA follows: TGCGCCAGCAGCTTCGGGGACAGGGCGAGTGGCACTGAAGCTTTCTTT. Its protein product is CASSFGDRASGTEAFF.

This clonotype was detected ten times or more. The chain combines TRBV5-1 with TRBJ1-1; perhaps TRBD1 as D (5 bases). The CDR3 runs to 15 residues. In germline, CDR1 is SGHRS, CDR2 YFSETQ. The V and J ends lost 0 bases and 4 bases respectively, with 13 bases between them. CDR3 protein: CASSLVGGSGTEAFF. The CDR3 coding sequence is TGCGCCAGCAGCTTGGTGGGGGGATCGGGCACTGAAGCTTTCTTT. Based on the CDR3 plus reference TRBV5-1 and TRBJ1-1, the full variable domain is KAGVTQTPRYLIKTRGQQVTLSCSPISGHRSVSWYQQTPGQGLQFLFEYFSETQRNKGNFPGRFSGRQFSNSRSEMNVSTLELGDSALYLCASSLVGGSGTEAFFGQGTRLTVV.

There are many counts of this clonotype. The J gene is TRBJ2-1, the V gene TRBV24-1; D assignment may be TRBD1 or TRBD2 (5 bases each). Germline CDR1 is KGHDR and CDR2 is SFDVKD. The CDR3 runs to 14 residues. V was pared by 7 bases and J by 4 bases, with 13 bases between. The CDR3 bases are TGTGCCACCAGGGGGCCGGAGGCTTACAATGAGCAGTTCTTC. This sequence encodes CATRGPEAYNEQFF.

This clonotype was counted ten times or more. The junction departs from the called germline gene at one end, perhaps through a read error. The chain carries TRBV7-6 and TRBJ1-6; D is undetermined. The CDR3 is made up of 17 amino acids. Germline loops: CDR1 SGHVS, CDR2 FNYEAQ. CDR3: CASSLGRRVRINSTLNF. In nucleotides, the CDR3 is TGTGCCAGCAGCTTAGGCCGGAGGGTTCGGATTAATTCAACCCTCAACTTT.

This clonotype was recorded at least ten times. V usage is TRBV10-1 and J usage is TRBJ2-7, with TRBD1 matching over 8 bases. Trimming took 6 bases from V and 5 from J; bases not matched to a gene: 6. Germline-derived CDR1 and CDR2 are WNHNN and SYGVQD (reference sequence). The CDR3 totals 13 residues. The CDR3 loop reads CASRRQGSHEQYF. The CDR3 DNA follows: TGCGCCAGCAGGAGACAGGGGAGCCACGAGCAGTACTTC.

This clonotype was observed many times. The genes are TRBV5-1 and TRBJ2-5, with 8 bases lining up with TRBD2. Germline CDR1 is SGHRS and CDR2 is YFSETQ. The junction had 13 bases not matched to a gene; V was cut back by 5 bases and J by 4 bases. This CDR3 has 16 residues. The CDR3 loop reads CASSRGGTRGGETQYF. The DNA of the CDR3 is TGCGCCAGCAGTCGGGGGGGGACACGCGGTGGAGAGACCCAGTACTTC.

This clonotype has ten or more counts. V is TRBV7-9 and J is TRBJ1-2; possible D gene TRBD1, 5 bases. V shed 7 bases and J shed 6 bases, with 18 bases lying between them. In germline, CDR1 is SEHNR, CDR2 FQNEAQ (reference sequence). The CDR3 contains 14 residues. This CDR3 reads CASMPRQNMDGYTF. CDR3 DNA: TGTGCCAGCATGCCGAGACAGAATATGGATGGCTACACCTTC.

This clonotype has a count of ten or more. The CDR3 loop is CSAYRQGPNQPQHF. The DNA of the CDR3 is TGCAGTGCTTACCGTCAGGGGCCCAATCAGCCCCAGCATTTT. The rearrangement joins TRBV20-1 to TRBJ1-5; a possible D gene is TRBD1 (6 bases). Germline assignment: CDR1 DFQATT and CDR2 SNEGSKA (reference sequence). CDR3 size: 14 residues. Trimming removed 5 bases from V and 3 bases from J, with 14 bases in between.